This T cell receptor (beta chain) was identified during a study of blood T cell repertoires in COVID-19. In the study overall: Sources were T cells, B-cell-depleted T cells, or PBMCs; the material itself was cDNA or gDNA.

Repertoires were generated with immunoSEQ multiplex PCR, while TCRdb's copy carries only in-frame clones and drops some. The sample holds roughly 500,000 clones, roughly 88% seen once. Material: peripheral blood. This receptor was obtained from a human donor in a cohort sampled during active COVID-19.

The CDR3 reads CASSQDRGASYNEQFF. In DNA, the CDR3 is TGCGCCAGCAGCCAAGACAGGGGGGCATCCTACAATGAGCAGTTCTTC. This chain connects TRBV5-1 to TRBJ2-1, with 9 positions matching TRBD1. Germline V gene data show CDR1 as SGHRS and CDR2 as YFSETQ. The CDR3 contains 16 residues. After removal of 4 bases from V and 1 base from J, the junction contained 6 bases not matched to a gene.